One and the same sample provided the 9 T cell receptor beta chains below, sequenced in a study of blood T cell repertoires in COVID-19. Some clones are missing from TCRdb's copy, which holds only in-frame ones; the method was immunoSEQ multiplex PCR. The sample comprises around 300,000 clones, about 82% of which are singletons, and approximately 7.9% rests with the top ten. Sequenced sample: peripheral blood. The receptors here all came from a human donor in a cohort sampled during active COVID-19.

The genes are TRBV6-2 or TRBV6-3 and TRBJ1-2, with D possibly being TRBD1 (6 bases). Per germline, CDR1 MNHEY and CDR2 SVGEGT. With 2 bases removed from V and 8 bases from J, the gap between germline ends came to 9 bases. This CDR3 region has 12 residues. CDR3 in amino acids: CASSYNRDGYTF. The CDR3, as DNA: TGTGCCAGCAGTTACAACAGGGACGGCTACACCTTC.

This chain uses TRBV7-2 with TRBJ2-7; 7 bases align to TRBD1. Looked up from germline, CDR1 is SGHTA and CDR2 is FQGNSA. Trimming removed 5 bases from V and 9 bases from J; junction bases left unmatched: 4. This CDR3 is built from 11 residues. CDR3 region: CASSIGTAQYF. The CDR3 DNA is TGTGCCAGCAGCATCGGGACAGCGCAGTACTTC.

This chain links TRBV7-2 with TRBJ2-7; D gene unclear. This CDR3 has 12 residues. Trimming left V 5 bases short and J 6 bases short, with 11 bases between. The germline V gene has CDR1 SGHTA and CDR2 FQGNSA. CDR3 DNA: TGTGCCAGCAGCCCCTTAAACGGCGAGCAGTACTTC. This sequence encodes CASSPLNGEQYF.

This clone came up a few times. V gene TRBV6-5 combines with J gene TRBJ1-1, with D tentatively TRBD1 (6 bases). CDR3 length: 14 residues. Germline lookup yields CDR1 MNHEY and CDR2 SVGAGI. Trimming cost V 2 bases and J 1 base, with 8 bases left between them. The CDR3 DNA follows: TGTGCCAGCAGTTACGGGGGCCCGAACACTGAAGCTTTCTTT. This gives the protein CASSYGGPNTEAFF.

The chain joins TRBV24-1 to TRBJ2-1; 10 bases fit TRBD1. Germline V gives CDR1 KGHDR, CDR2 SFDVKD. The CDR3 runs to 16 residues. J gave up 7 bases and V 6 bases, and 11 bases lay outside the gene matches. The CDR3 protein is CATSNHGQGEVNEQFF. The CDR3 DNA reads TGTGCCACCAGTAACCACGGACAGGGGGAGGTTAATGAGCAGTTCTTC.

V and J are TRBV12-3 or TRBV12-4 and TRBJ1-5; 7 positions match TRBD1. J lost 5 bases, V lost 5 bases, and 3 bases had no gene match. CDR3 length: 13 amino acids. The CDR3 loop reads CASSPTGHQPQHF. The CDR3 DNA reads TGTGCCAGCAGTCCGACAGGGCATCAGCCCCAGCATTTT.

The chain employs TRBV7-3 and TRBJ2-5; TRBD1 matches at 8 bases. The J segment lost 7 bases and the V segment lost 5 bases, leaving 9 bases of the junction unmatched. The CDR3 is 14 amino acids. Germline CDR1 is SGHTA and CDR2 is FQGTGA. The CDR3 spells CASSQRGGTGTQYF. The CDR3 DNA follows: TGTGCCAGCAGCCAACGAGGGGGGACAGGGACCCAGTACTTC. The full variable domain, completed using reference TRBV7-3 and TRBJ2-5, is GAGVSQTPSNKVTEKGKYVELRCDPISGHTALYWYRQSLGQGPEFLIYFQGTGAADDSGLPNDRFFAVRPEGSVSTLKIQRTERGDSAVYLCASSQRGGTGTQYFGPGTRLLVL.

This chain connects TRBV6-4 to TRBJ2-6; D is perhaps TRBD2 (5 bases). Trimming removed 5 bases at V and 0 bases at J, with 14 bases between. Germline V gene lookup returns CDR1 MRHNA and CDR2 SNTAGT. The CDR3 has 17 amino acids. The CDR3 DNA reads as TGTGCCAGCAGTCGGGGTGGTTTTGCCTCTGGGGCCAACGTCCTGACTTTC. Protein product: CASSRGGFASGANVLTF.

This sequence joins TRBV18 and TRBJ1-3; tentatively, D is TRBD1 (6 bases). The CDR3 runs 18 residues. Trimming shortened V by 6 bases and J by 0 bases, and 21 bases separated the two germline ends. Per germline, CDR1 KGHSH and CDR2 LQKENI. CDR3 DNA: TGTGCCAGCTCGCTACGGGGACCGCCACAGGGCTCTGGAAACACCATATATTTT. It yields the protein CASSLRGPPQGSGNTIYF.